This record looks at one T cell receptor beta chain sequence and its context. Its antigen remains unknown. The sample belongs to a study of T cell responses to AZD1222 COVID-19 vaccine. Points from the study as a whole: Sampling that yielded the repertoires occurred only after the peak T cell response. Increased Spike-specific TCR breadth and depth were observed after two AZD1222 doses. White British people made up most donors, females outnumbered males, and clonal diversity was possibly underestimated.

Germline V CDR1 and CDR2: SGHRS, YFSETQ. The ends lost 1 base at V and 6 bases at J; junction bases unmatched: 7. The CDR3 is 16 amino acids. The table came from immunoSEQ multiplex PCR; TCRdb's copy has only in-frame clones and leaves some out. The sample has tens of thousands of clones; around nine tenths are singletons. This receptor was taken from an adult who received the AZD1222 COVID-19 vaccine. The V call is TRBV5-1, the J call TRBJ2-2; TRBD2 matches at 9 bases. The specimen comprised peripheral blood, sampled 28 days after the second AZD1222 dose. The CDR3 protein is CASSLMGLAEAGELFF. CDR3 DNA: TGCGCCAGCAGCTTGATGGGACTAGCTGAGGCCGGGGAGCTGTTTTTT.